A single sample is the source of the 4 T cell receptor beta chains below, sequenced in a study of cytomegalovirus exposure and HLA in healthy donors. With 60 Vbeta and 13 Jbeta primers, the PCR was carried out. Here immunoSEQ multiplex PCR was the method, and the copy in TCRdb shows in-frame clones only, minus some. The sample shows about 150,000 clones, about 79% of them seen only once. Sequencing input: PBMCs. The receptors derive from a male donor in good health and CMV-seronegative.

This clone was counted a single time. The rearrangement joins TRBV19 to TRBJ1-1; D unresolved. Trimming stripped 7 bases from V and 3 bases from J, with 9 bases between. Germline V lookup: CDR1 LNHDA, CDR2 SQIVND (reference sequence). The CDR3 covers 12 residues. The CDR3: CASKERYTEAFF. The CDR3, as DNA: TGTGCCAGTAAAGAGCGGTACACTGAAGCTTTCTTT. The complete variable domain, with remaining parts taken from reference TRBV19 and TRBJ1-1, reads DGGITQSPKYLFRKEGQNVTLSCEQNLNHDAMYWYRQDPGQGLRLIYYSQIVNDFQKGDIAEGYSVSREKKESFPLTVTSAQKNPTAFYLCASKERYTEAFFGQGTRLTVV.

About this clone itself: One junction end does not reproduce the germline sequence, and a read error may be involved. The chain links TRBV7-9 to TRBJ2-7, with 7 bases matching TRBD1. This CDR3 spans 12 amino acids. Germline V lookup: CDR1 SEHNR, CDR2 FQNEAQ (reference sequence). Written as DNA, the CDR3 is TGTTCCAGCAGCACGGGGACAGTCGAGCAGTACTTC. This translates into CSSSTGTVEQYF. Using reference TRBV7-9 and TRBJ2-7 for the parts outside the CDR3, the full variable domain is DTGVSQNPRHKITKRGQNVTFRCDPISEHNRLYWYRQTLGQGPEFLTYFQNEAQLEKSRLLSDRFSAERPKGSFSTLEIQRTEQGDSAMYLCSSSTGTVEQYFGPGTRLTVT.

This clone was detected once. The chain uses TRBV9 and TRBJ1-2, with 9 nucleotides matching TRBD1. This CDR3 spans 17 amino acids. The trim removed 5 bases at V and 5 bases at J, leaving 16 bases unmatched. CDR1 is SGDLS, CDR2 YYNGEE, per germline. The DNA for the CDR3 is TGTGCCAGCAGGGTTGGGACAGGGCCTCCCTACGGGTATGGCTACACCTTC. Amino acid sequence: CASRVGTGPPYGYGYTF. Complete variable domain (other parts from reference TRBV9 and TRBJ1-2): DSGVTQTPKHLITATGQRVTLRCSPRSGDLSVYWYQQSLDQGLQFLIQYYNGEERAKGNILERFSAQQFPDLHSELNLSSLELGDSALYFCASRVGTGPPYGYGYTFGSGTRLTVV.

The chain is built from TRBV11-3 and TRBJ2-4, with a tentative D call TRBD1 (6 bases). CDR3 length: 13 amino acids. Germline V gene data show CDR1 as SGHNT and CDR2 as YENEEA. V lost 8 bases to trimming and J lost 6 bases, with 14 bases between them. CDR3 coding DNA: TGTGCCAGCGCTGGGCGAGGGGGAAACATTCAGTACTTC. Residues: CASAGRGGNIQYF.